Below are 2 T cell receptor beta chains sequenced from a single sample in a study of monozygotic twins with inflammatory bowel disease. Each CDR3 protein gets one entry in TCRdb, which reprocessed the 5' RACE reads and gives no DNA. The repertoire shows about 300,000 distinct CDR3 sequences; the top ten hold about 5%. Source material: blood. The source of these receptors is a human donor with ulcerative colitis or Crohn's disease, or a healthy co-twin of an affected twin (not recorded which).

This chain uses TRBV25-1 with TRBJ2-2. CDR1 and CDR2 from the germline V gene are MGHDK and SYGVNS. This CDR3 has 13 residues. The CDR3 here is CASSEYRSGELFF.

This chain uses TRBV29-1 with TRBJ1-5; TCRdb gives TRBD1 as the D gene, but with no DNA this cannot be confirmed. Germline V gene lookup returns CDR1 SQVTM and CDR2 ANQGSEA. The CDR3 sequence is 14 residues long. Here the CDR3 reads CSILTSGTDQPQHF.